Below, 23 T cell receptor beta chains from the same sample are listed, as sequenced in a study of blood T cell repertoires in COVID-19 (dated by TCRdb to between 2020 and 2021). Libraries were built with the immunoSEQ multiplex PCR assay. TCRdb mirrors the immuneACCESS table, restricted to in-frame sequences. Some clones are absent from its copies; in checked studies, under half trace to an unresolved V gene, and the reason for the others is unknown. A total of around 150,000 clones appear in this sample, around nine tenths of them only once. The ten largest clones add up to around 4.6% of the sample. Sequencing used peripheral blood. These receptors came from a human donor in a cohort sampled during active COVID-19.

The V gene is TRBV9, the J gene TRBJ2-2, with D possibly being TRBD1 (6 bases). In germline, CDR1 is SGDLS, CDR2 YYNGEE. The CDR3 runs 16 residues. Trimming took 4 bases from V and 0 from J, leaving 13 bases between them. The CDR3 DNA is TGTGCCAGCAGCCCCCGGGACACCGCGAACACCGGGGAGCTGTTTTTT. Translated, it gives CASSPRDTANTGELFF.

The rearrangement links TRBV7-8 to TRBJ2-3; D not certain. The CDR3 is 16 amino acids. V lost 5 bases and J lost 0, with 15 bases in between. The V gene's germline CDR1 is SGHVS and CDR2 FQNEAQ. The CDR3 nucleotides read TGTGCCAGCAGCATTGTGGCCGGGTCTAGCACAGATACGCAGTATTTT. Translating it yields CASSIVAGSSTDTQYF.

The chain has TRBV20-1 and TRBJ2-3; possible D gene TRBD2, 5 bases. CDR1 and CDR2 (germline): DFQATT, SNEGSKA (reference sequence). This CDR3 is built from 11 residues. Trimming left V 0 bases short and J 13 bases short, with 11 bases between. The CDR3: CSARDYGNEYF. As DNA, the CDR3 is TGCAGTGCTAGAGATTACGGGAATGAGTATTTT.

J is TRBJ2-3 and V is TRBV7-3; possible D gene TRBD2, 6 bases. V lost 0 bases and J 8 bases, leaving 18 bases between the germline ends. Germline-derived CDR1 and CDR2 are SGHTA and FQGTGA. The CDR3 loop spans 16 amino acids. CDR3: CASSLTAGFSPPTQYF. In DNA, the CDR3 is TGTGCCAGCAGCTTAACGGCGGGATTTTCACCCCCTACGCAGTATTTT.

The V gene is TRBV7-2, the J gene TRBJ1-4; 7 bases map to TRBD1. This CDR3 is built from 17 residues. The V segment lost 5 bases and the J segment 4 bases; nucleotides outside the gene matches: 13. The germline gives CDR1 SGHTA, CDR2 FQGNSA. Written as DNA, the CDR3 is TGTGCCAGCAGCGAACGGGACAGCCAGGTTATTAATGAAAAACTGTTTTTT. Translated: CASSERDSQVINEKLFF.

This clone was recorded only once. This sequence joins TRBV30 and TRBJ1-6, with D perhaps matching TRBD1 (6 bases). This CDR3 is 16 amino acids long. Trimming removed 4 bases at V and 3 bases at J, with 16 bases between. Germline lookup yields CDR1 GTSNPN and CDR2 SVGIG (reference sequence). The CDR3 sequence: CAWTPRDIGYNSPLHF. The DNA for the CDR3 is TGTGCCTGGACGCCAAGGGACATTGGCTATAATTCACCCCTCCACTTT.

The CDR3 here is CASSLVGQGQTGRPQHF. The CDR3 DNA reads TGTGCCAGCAGCTTAGTGGGACAGGGTCAAACGGGGCGGCCCCAGCATTTT. The chain combines TRBV7-2 with TRBJ1-5; 9 bases map to TRBD1. Germline-derived CDR1 and CDR2 are SGHTA and FQGNSA. This CDR3 has 17 amino acids. V shed 1 base and J 9 bases; nucleotides not matched to a gene: 13. The full variable domain, with the rest looked up from reference TRBV7-2 and TRBJ1-5, is GAGVSQSPSNKVTEKGKDVELRCDPISGHTALYWYRQSLGQGLEFLIYFQGNSAPDKSGLPSDRFSAERTGGSVSTLTIQRTQQEDSAVYLCASSLVGQGQTGRPQHFGDGTRLSIL.

The V gene is TRBV10-1, the J gene TRBJ2-7; the D gene is possibly TRBD2 (6 bases). Trimming stripped 6 bases from V and 3 bases from J, with 15 bases between. The CDR3 contains 14 residues. Germline V gene data show CDR1 as WNHNN and CDR2 as SYGVQD (reference sequence). In DNA form, the CDR3 reads TGCGCCAGCAGGGCCTTGGGACTCAACTACGAGCAGTACTTC. Translated, it gives CASRALGLNYEQYF.

V is TRBV6-5 and J is TRBJ2-7; 7 positions agree with TRBD1. The J segment lost 6 bases and the V segment lost 0 bases, leaving 5 bases of the junction unmatched. Germline-derived CDR1 and CDR2 are MNHEY and SVGAGI. This CDR3 has 14 residues. The CDR3 DNA follows: TGTGCCAGCAGTTACTCTAACAGGGGTGGCGAGCAGTACTTC. Amino acid sequence: CASSYSNRGGEQYF.

The chain couples TRBV2 to TRBJ2-1, with a possible D match to TRBD2 (6 bases). The length of the CDR3 is 16 residues. The V end was cut by 2 bases, the J end by 2 bases, with 13 bases between. Germline V gene data show CDR1 as SNHLY and CDR2 as FYNNEI. In DNA, the CDR3 is TGTGCCAGCAGTGAATATCGGCTAGCGCCCTACAATGAGCAGTTCTTC. This sequence encodes CASSEYRLAPYNEQFF.

The chain uses TRBV5-8 and TRBJ1-1; perhaps TRBD1 as D (5 bases). Trimming took off 5 bases at V and 1 base at J, with 9 bases between the two ends. The germline V gene has CDR1 SGHTS and CDR2 YDEGEE. The CDR3 has 13 amino acids. The DNA of the CDR3 is TGTGCCAGCAGTTTTGACAGGAACACTGAAGCTTTCTTT. This gives the protein CASSFDRNTEAFF.

The chain employs TRBV28 and TRBJ2-7, with D unresolved. The V end was cut by 7 bases, the J end by 4 bases, with 8 bases between. The CDR3 contains 11 residues. Looked up from germline, CDR1 is MDHEN and CDR2 is SYDVKM. CDR3 nucleotide sequence: TGTGCCAGCACCCTCGGGTACGAGCAGTACTTC. Protein sequence: CASTLGYEQYF.

This clone was counted once. J is TRBJ1-2 and V is TRBV30; TRBD1 agrees at 10 bases. Germline CDR1 is GTSNPN and CDR2 is SVGIG (reference sequence). This CDR3 has 13 residues. Germline trimming cut 5 bases from V and 6 bases from J; bases unmatched to any gene: 6. The CDR3 nucleotides are TGTGCCTGGGACAGGGGGCCACGTAATGGCTACACCTTC. Translated, it gives CAWDRGPRNGYTF.

The chain joins TRBV7-2 to TRBJ2-1; TRBD2 matches at 9 bases. CDR3 length: 15 residues. J gave up 6 bases and V 3 bases, and 6 bases lay outside the gene matches. The germline gives CDR1 SGHTA, CDR2 FQGNSA. The CDR3 here is CASSLSGGSVNEQFF. CDR3 nucleotides: TGTGCCAGCAGCTTGAGCGGGGGGTCTGTCAATGAGCAGTTCTTC.

The rearrangement links TRBV10-3 to TRBJ1-2; no firm D call. CDR3 length equals 14 residues. CDR1 and CDR2 from the germline V gene are ENHRY and SYGVKD. V was shortened by 4 bases and J by 2 bases, with 11 bases between the two germline ends. The CDR3 protein is CAISGGGVNYGYTF. DNA for the CDR3: TGTGCCATCAGTGGAGGAGGAGTAAACTATGGCTACACCTTC.

The chain couples TRBV20-1 to TRBJ2-7; 10 nucleotides agree with TRBD2. The CDR3 totals 15 residues. The V segment lost 3 bases and the J segment 4 bases; nucleotides outside the gene matches: 9. From germline, CDR1 is DFQATT and CDR2 SNEGSKA (reference sequence). The CDR3 here is CSASDLAGVGYEQYF. CDR3 DNA: TGCAGTGCTAGTGACCTAGCGGGGGTAGGGTACGAGCAGTACTTC.

The V call is TRBV5-4, the J call TRBJ1-6, with TRBD1 matching over 7 bases. There are 13 residues in the CDR3. Per the germline V gene, CDR1 is SGHNT and CDR2 is YYREEE (reference sequence). V shed 4 bases and J 10 bases; nucleotides not matched to a gene: 5. The CDR3 DNA follows: TGTGCCAGCAGCGCGACAGGGAGCTCACCCCTCCACTTT. It encodes CASSATGSSPLHF.

The chain links TRBV4-1 to TRBJ1-4; D gene ambiguous. Trimming took off 1 base at V and 7 bases at J, with 13 bases between the two ends. This CDR3 has 15 amino acids. Germline V lookup: CDR1 MGHRA, CDR2 YSYEKL. The CDR3 here is CASSQGPVSGEKLFF. CDR3 nucleotide sequence: TGCGCCAGCAGCCAAGGGCCAGTGTCGGGTGAAAAACTGTTTTTT.

Only one count was recorded for this clone. V usage is TRBV18 and J usage is TRBJ1-1; TRBD1 is a possible D gene (5 bases). The ends were cut back, 6 bases at V and 1 base at J, with 15 bases in the middle. Germline V gene sequence: CDR1 KGHSH, CDR2 LQKENI. This CDR3 has 15 residues. Written as DNA, the CDR3 is TGTGCCAGCTCCCCTACCCTGACAGAGAACACTGAAGCTTTCTTT. Translation gives CASSPTLTENTEAFF. The whole variable domain, filled in from reference TRBV18 and TRBJ1-1, reads NAGVMQNPRHLVRRRGQEARLRCSPMKGHSHVYWYRQLPEEGLKFMVYLQKENIIDESGMPKERFSAEFPKEGPSILRIQQVVRGDSAAYFCASSPTLTENTEAFFGQGTRLTVV.

The gene calls are TRBV2 and TRBJ1-2, with D possibly matching TRBD1 (6 bases). CDR1 and CDR2 from the germline V gene are SNHLY and FYNNEI. The CDR3 spans 16 residues. Deletions cut 4 bases from V and 3 bases from J, with 18 bases between. The CDR3 coding sequence is TGTGCCAGCAGTGGTTATAGGGGGGGTTCCGACTATGGCTACACCTTC. Translating it yields CASSGYRGGSDYGYTF.

The count of this clone is one. The chain has TRBV28 and TRBJ1-5; possible D gene TRBD1, 6 bases. The CDR3 runs 14 residues. Trimming stripped 3 bases from V and 3 bases from J, with 9 bases between. Germline CDR1 and CDR2: MDHEN and SYDVKM. CDR3 sequence (DNA): TGTGCCAGCAGTTTGGGGGCCCCCAATCAGCCCCAGCATTTT. Its protein is CASSLGAPNQPQHF. Full variable domain (missing parts from reference TRBV28 and TRBJ1-5): DVKVTQSSRYLVKRTGEKVFLECVQDMDHENMFWYRQDPGLGLRLIYFSYDVKMKEKGDIPEGYSVSREKKERFSLILESASTNQTSMYLCASSLGAPNQPQHFGDGTRLSIL.

The genes are TRBV29-1 and TRBJ2-3, with 8 bases aligning to TRBD2. Germline lookup yields CDR1 SQVTM and CDR2 ANQGSEA. The CDR3 totals 14 residues. The junction had 5 bases not matched to a gene; V was cut back by 6 bases and J by 0 bases. The CDR3 nucleotides are TGCAGCGTGGGACTAGGGGCTAGCACAGATACGCAGTATTTT. Translation gives CSVGLGASTDTQYF.

The sample holds a few counts of this clone. V gene TRBV3-1 (or the pseudogene TRBV3-2) combines with J gene TRBJ1-3; D gene uncertain. The V gene's germline CDR1 is LGHDT and CDR2 YNNKEL (reference sequence). Trimming shortened V by 6 bases and J by 0 bases, and 6 bases separated the two germline ends. This CDR3 is built from 13 residues. The DNA for the CDR3 is TGTGCCAGCAGAGTTAGCTCTGGAAACACCATATATTTT. Amino acid sequence: CASRVSSGNTIYF.